These 24 T cell receptor beta chains originate from one sample sequenced in a study of shared clonotypes between healthy human individuals. This table comes from immunoSEQ multiplex PCR, and its TCRdb copy is limited to in-frame clones, with some not included. The profile shows 2 million to 2.5 million clones, less than 95% of them singletons. Sequences were obtained from naive CD4+ T cells from PBMCs. As for subset: CD45RA+ positively selected. The receptors were gathered from a man aged 18 to 30 in good health. Some clones in this sample may be carry-over from other donors' samples.

CDR3 residues: CSVGRLDTGELFF. Written as DNA, the CDR3 is TGCAGCGTGGGGCGGCTCGACACCGGGGAGCTGTTTTTT. The rearrangement joins TRBV29-1 to TRBJ2-2; maybe TRBD1 (5 bases). V lost 6 bases and J 3 bases, leaving 11 bases between the germline ends. CDR3 length: 13 amino acids. Germline lookup yields CDR1 SQVTM and CDR2 ANQGSEA.

The chain's CDR3 is CARPTAAYEQYF. The CDR3 DNA reads TGTGCCAGGCCGACAGCAGCCTACGAGCAGTACTTC. The chain combines TRBV19 with TRBJ2-7, with D possibly being TRBD1 (5 bases). Germline V gene lookup returns CDR1 LNHDA and CDR2 SQIVND (reference sequence). V dropped 9 bases and J dropped 2 bases, with 11 bases sitting between them. This CDR3 is 12 amino acids long.

This sequence joins TRBV18 and TRBJ2-7, with D uncertain. In germline, CDR1 is KGHSH, CDR2 LQKENI. CDR3 size: 15 residues. V gave up 2 bases and J gave up 2 bases, with 13 bases separating them. DNA of the CDR3: TGTGCCAGCTCACCAACCTATCCTCAAGCCTACGAGCAGTACTTC. Translated: CASSPTYPQAYEQYF.

V gene TRBV28 combines with J gene TRBJ1-4; tentatively, D is TRBD1 (5 bases). The V gene lost 6 bases and the J gene lost 0 bases, with 26 bases spanning the gap. The germline gives CDR1 MDHEN, CDR2 SYDVKM. The CDR3 extends over 20 amino acids. CDR3 bases: TGTGCCAGCAGCTTGTACCGTCGACATGGGGGAGTTACAACTAATGAAAAACTGTTTTTT. This sequence encodes CASSLYRRHGGVTTNEKLFF.

This rearrangement joins TRBV7-9 to TRBJ2-1; 8 bases line up with TRBD2. This CDR3 spans 18 amino acids. Germline trimming cut 0 bases from V and 0 bases from J; bases unmatched to any gene: 7. Germline CDR1 reads SEHNR; CDR2 reads FQNEAQ (reference sequence). The CDR3 sequence is CASSLASGALSSYNEQFF. The CDR3 nucleotides are TGTGCCAGCAGCTTAGCTAGCGGGGCCCTAAGCTCCTACAATGAGCAGTTCTTC. Combining the CDR3 with reference TRBV7-9 and TRBJ2-1 gives the whole variable domain DTGVSQNPRHKITKRGQNVTFRCDPISEHNRLYWYRQTLGQGPEFLTYFQNEAQLEKSRLLSDRFSAERPKGSFSTLEIQRTEQGDSAMYLCASSLASGALSSYNEQFFGPGTRLTVL.

The chain joins TRBV18 to TRBJ2-3; D is ambiguous. V lost 2 bases, J lost 6 bases, and 3 bases lay in between. The CDR3 is made up of 11 amino acids. Germline V lookup: CDR1 KGHSH, CDR2 LQKENI. DNA of the CDR3: TGTGCCAGCTCACCATTCGATACGCAGTATTTT. Encoded protein: CASSPFDTQYF.

A remark on this clone: This specimen includes other DNA sequences encoding the same CDR3. V is TRBV5-6 and J is TRBJ1-1; the D is unclear. The CDR3 has 13 amino acids. V shed 0 bases and J shed 1 base, with 4 bases lying between them. The germline V gene encodes CDR1 SGHDT and CDR2 YYEEEE. CDR3 residues: CASSLAGNTEAFF. As DNA, the CDR3 is TGTGCCAGCAGCTTGGCGGGGAACACTGAAGCTTTCTTT. Supplemented by reference TRBV5-6 and TRBJ1-1, the full variable domain reads DAGVTQSPTHLIKTRGQQVTLRCSPKSGHDTVSWYQQALGQGPQFIFQYYEEEERQRGNFPDRFSGHQFPNYSSELNVNALLLGDSALYLCASSLAGNTEAFFGQGTRLTVV.

This clone has just one count. Other DNA sequences in this specimen translate into the identical CDR3. This rearrangement joins TRBV7-9 to TRBJ2-2; 7 bases fit TRBD1. The CDR3 runs to 15 residues. V shed 0 bases and J 5 bases; nucleotides not matched to a gene: 3. Per the germline V gene, CDR1 is SEHNR and CDR2 is FQNEAQ (reference sequence). CDR3 protein: CASSLAGGSTGELFF. The CDR3 DNA is TGTGCCAGCAGCTTAGCAGGGGGCAGTACCGGGGAGCTGTTTTTT.

For the CDR3, the DNA is TGTGCCAGCAGCTTCGAGACAGGGGGCGCCTACACCTTC. This gives the protein CASSFETGGAYTF. The rearrangement joins TRBV5-4 to TRBJ1-2; 10 nucleotides line up with TRBD1. The trim removed 2 bases at V and 10 bases at J, leaving 5 bases unmatched. The CDR3 runs 13 residues. Germline V gene sequence: CDR1 SGHNT, CDR2 YYREEE (reference sequence).

The chain is built from TRBV5-5 and TRBJ1-4, with 7 nucleotides matching TRBD1. The germline gives CDR1 SGHKS, CDR2 YYEKEE (reference sequence). The trim removed 3 bases at V and 10 bases at J, leaving 6 bases unmatched. The CDR3 runs 13 residues. The CDR3 DNA is TGTGCCAGCAGCTCAACAGGGGACGGAAAACTGTTTTTT. It translates to CASSSTGDGKLFF.

The chain carries TRBV7-9 and TRBJ2-1, with 14 bases identical to TRBD2. Losses at the gene ends were 1 base for V and 9 bases for J; bases not matched to a gene: 2. The CDR3 spans 15 residues. The V gene's germline CDR1 is SEHNR and CDR2 FQNEAQ (reference sequence). The CDR3 loop reads CASSLGGLAGGEQFF. The CDR3 bases are TGTGCCAGCAGCTTAGGTGGACTAGCGGGAGGTGAGCAGTTCTTC.

The chain is built from TRBV6-4 and TRBJ2-3, with a weak D call TRBD2 (6 bases). This CDR3 has 15 residues. V was cut by 5 bases and J by 2 bases, with 14 bases left in between. Germline lookup yields CDR1 MRHNA and CDR2 SNTAGT. The CDR3 region is CASSLTGGTTDTQYF. The CDR3 DNA sequence: TGTGCCAGCAGTCTCACGGGCGGGACCACAGATACGCAGTATTTT.

V gene TRBV7-3 combines with J gene TRBJ2-3, with 12 bases matching TRBD2. The CDR3 contains 15 residues. Unmatched junction bases numbered 2, after V lost 5 bases and J lost 2 bases. Germline-derived CDR1 and CDR2 are SGHTA and FQGTGA. In nucleotides, the CDR3 is TGTGCCAGCAGCCGACTAGCGGGGGACACAGATACGCAGTATTTT. This translates into CASSRLAGDTDTQYF.

This chain uses TRBV28 with TRBJ2-7, with D perhaps matching TRBD1 (6 bases). V dropped 7 bases and J dropped 2 bases, with 12 bases sitting between them. Germline V lookup: CDR1 MDHEN, CDR2 SYDVKM. CDR3 length equals 13 residues. The CDR3 coding sequence is TGTGCCAGCAAATTCCGGGACACCTACGAGCAGTACTTC. Its protein product is CASKFRDTYEQYF.

V is TRBV25-1 and J is TRBJ2-7, with D possibly being TRBD1 (6 bases). There are 13 residues in the CDR3. Trimming removed 10 bases at V and 1 base at J, with 14 bases between. CDR1 and CDR2 (germline): MGHDK, SYGVNS. CDR3 nucleotide sequence: TGTGCCACCGTACGAGGGGGATCCTACGAGCAGTACTTC. This sequence encodes CATVRGGSYEQYF.

The V gene is TRBV7-3, the J gene TRBJ2-2, with D unclear. Germline assignment: CDR1 SGHTA and CDR2 FQGTGA. This CDR3 comprises 14 residues. V shed 3 bases and J shed 0 bases, with 5 bases lying between them. CDR3 loop: CASSFYTNTGELFF. The CDR3 bases are TGTGCCAGCAGCTTCTACACGAACACCGGGGAGCTGTTTTTT.

The J gene is TRBJ2-7, the V gene TRBV13, with TRBD1 matching over 8 bases. V dropped 5 bases and J dropped 6; count of bases not matched to a gene: 6. Germline-derived CDR1 and CDR2 are PRHDT and FYEKMQ (reference sequence). The CDR3 totals 13 residues. The CDR3 reads CASSPLTGVEQYF. CDR3 bases: TGTGCCAGCAGCCCCCTGACAGGGGTCGAGCAGTACTTC.

The chain combines TRBV16 with TRBJ1-1; D might be TRBD1 (5 bases). The CDR3 has 12 residues. Germline CDR1 and CDR2: KGHSY and FQNENV. V lost 3 bases and J lost 8, with 10 bases in between. In nucleotides, the CDR3 is TGTGCCAGCAGCCACCGGCGGGGGGAAGCTTTCTTT. Translation: CASSHRRGEAFF.

This sequence joins TRBV28 and TRBJ2-3; 7 bases fit TRBD2. The CDR3 has 16 amino acids. The V and J ends lost 6 bases and 3 bases, in that order; junction bases with no gene match: 12. Germline V gene lookup returns CDR1 MDHEN and CDR2 SYDVKM. CDR3 residues: CASSPGGGRVTDTQYF. The CDR3 nucleotides are TGTGCCAGCAGCCCAGGTGGCGGGAGAGTAACAGATACGCAGTATTTT.

The V gene is TRBV7-9, the J gene TRBJ1-5, with TRBD1 matching over 7 bases. In germline, CDR1 is SEHNR, CDR2 FQNEAQ (reference sequence). Losses at the gene ends were 6 bases for V and 5 bases for J; bases not matched to a gene: 4. CDR3 length: 13 residues. In nucleotides, the CDR3 is TGTGCCAGCAGTGGGGACAGTTATCAGCCCCAGCATTTT. Translating it yields CASSGDSYQPQHF.

This clone has just a few counts. V and J are TRBV9 and TRBJ1-1; D unresolved. V lost 0 bases to trimming and J lost 0 bases, with 9 bases between them. The CDR3 has 15 amino acids. Germline V gene lookup returns CDR1 SGDLS and CDR2 YYNGEE. This chain's CDR3 is CASSVVGSMNTEAFF. CDR3 bases: TGTGCCAGCAGCGTAGTCGGCAGCATGAACACTGAAGCTTTCTTT.

The rearrangement uses TRBV4-1 and TRBJ2-1; TRBD1 matches 7 bases. V lost 4 bases to trimming and J lost 0 bases; unmatched junction nucleotides: 6. CDR1 MGHRA and CDR2 YSYEKL come from the germline V gene. The CDR3 is 16 residues long. In DNA, the CDR3 is TGCGCCAGCAGCCCCCGGGACAGACCCTCCTACAATGAGCAGTTCTTC. This codes for CASSPRDRPSYNEQFF.

V gene TRBV28 combines with J gene TRBJ2-5; the D gene is possibly TRBD2 (7 bases). Trimming took 9 bases from V and 1 from J, leaving 12 bases between them. This CDR3 comprises 13 residues. Germline CDR1 and CDR2: MDHEN and SYDVKM. CDR3 DNA: TGTGCCAGTCGCCGGGGGGCCCAAGAGACCCAGTACTTC. This encodes CASRRGAQETQYF.

Remarks on this clone: Other DNA variants within this sample encode the same CDR3. CDR3 sequence (DNA): TGCGCCAGCAGCTTGGACAGACCCTACGAGCAGTACTTC. This encodes CASSLDRPYEQYF. The genes are TRBV5-1 and TRBJ2-7; unclear D gene. Germline-derived CDR1 and CDR2 are SGHRS and YFSETQ. V was pared by 0 bases and J by 2 bases, with 6 bases between. This CDR3 is built from 13 residues.